The clone carrying this TCR beta chain occurred a few times. Its antigen remains unknown. Sequencing was performed with immunoSEQ multiplex PCR; in TCRdb, only in-frame clones are kept and a portion is missing. The sample lists about 34,000 clones, about 70% occurring once. This entry belongs to a study of STAT5B mutations in CD4+ large granular lymphocyte leukemia. General observations from the study: 25% of private leukemic clonotypes occurred rarely in other patients' non-leukemic repertoires. Top patient clones used TRBV06 genes more often: 8/27 versus 2/35 in controls. Without putative leukemic clones, patient CD4-sorted repertoires remained more clonal than healthy CD4+ repertoires.

Germline CDR1 reads MNHNS; CDR2 reads SASEGT. Trimming removed 6 bases from V and 3 bases from J, with 14 bases in between. CDR3 length equals 14 residues. The chain links TRBV6-1 to TRBJ1-1; D unresolved. The sample consisted of CD4+ T cells from blood buffy coats. The sequence came from a human donor in good health. CDR3 loop: CASSWRWSDTEAFF. CDR3 sequence (DNA): TGTGCCAGCAGCTGGAGGTGGTCGGACACTGAAGCTTTCTTT.